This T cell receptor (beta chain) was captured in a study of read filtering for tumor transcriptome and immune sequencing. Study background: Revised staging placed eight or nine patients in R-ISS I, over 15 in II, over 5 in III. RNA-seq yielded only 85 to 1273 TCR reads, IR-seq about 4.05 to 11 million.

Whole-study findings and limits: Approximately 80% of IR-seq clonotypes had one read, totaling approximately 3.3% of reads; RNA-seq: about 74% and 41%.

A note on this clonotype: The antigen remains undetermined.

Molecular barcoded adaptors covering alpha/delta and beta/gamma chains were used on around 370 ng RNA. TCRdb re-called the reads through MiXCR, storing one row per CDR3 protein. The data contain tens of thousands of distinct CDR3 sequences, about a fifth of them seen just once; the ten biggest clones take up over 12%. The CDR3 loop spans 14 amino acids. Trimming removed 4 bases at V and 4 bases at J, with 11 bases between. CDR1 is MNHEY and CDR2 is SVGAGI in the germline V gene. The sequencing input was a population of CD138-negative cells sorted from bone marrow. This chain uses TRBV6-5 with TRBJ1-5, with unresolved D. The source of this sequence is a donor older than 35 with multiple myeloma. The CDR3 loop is CASSSLRGNQPQHF. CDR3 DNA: TGTGCCAGCAGTTCCCTCCGAGGAAATCAGCCCCAGCATTTT.